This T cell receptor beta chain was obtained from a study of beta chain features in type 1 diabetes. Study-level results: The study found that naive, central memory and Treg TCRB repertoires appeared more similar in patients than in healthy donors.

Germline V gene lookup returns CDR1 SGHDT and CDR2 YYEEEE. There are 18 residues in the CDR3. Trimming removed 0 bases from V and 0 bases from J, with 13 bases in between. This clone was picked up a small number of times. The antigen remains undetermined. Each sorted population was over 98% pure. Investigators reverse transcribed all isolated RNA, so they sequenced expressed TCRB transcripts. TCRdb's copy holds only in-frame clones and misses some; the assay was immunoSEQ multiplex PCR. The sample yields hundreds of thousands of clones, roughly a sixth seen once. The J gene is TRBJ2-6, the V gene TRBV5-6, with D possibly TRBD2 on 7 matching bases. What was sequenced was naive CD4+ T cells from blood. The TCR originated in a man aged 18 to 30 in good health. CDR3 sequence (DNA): TGTGCCAGCAGCTTGGCCGGGGGGCTGAGCTCTGGGGCCAACGTCCTGACTTTC. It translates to CASSLAGGLSSGANVLTF. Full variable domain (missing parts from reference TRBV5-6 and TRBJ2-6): DAGVTQSPTHLIKTRGQQVTLRCSPKSGHDTVSWYQQALGQGPQFIFQYYEEEERQRGNFPDRFSGHQFPNYSSELNVNALLLGDSALYLCASSLAGGLSSGANVLTFGAGSRLTVL.